The present TCR beta chain was sequenced within a study of T cells after yellow fever vaccination. This clonotype came up many times. TCRdb called the 5' RACE reads again in MiXCR, with one record for every CDR3 protein. This table holds about 210,000 distinct CDR3 sequences, over 6.5% found once. Sequenced material: CD4+ T cells sorted from PBMCs, taken on the day of the yellow fever booster vaccination. The source of this sequence is a man between 25 and 39 years old who received the YFV17D yellow fever vaccine.

In nucleotides, the CDR3 is TGTGCCACCTCAACCGGGACTATCTTCAACAATGAGCAGTTCTTC. This translates into CATSTGTIFNNEQFF. This chain uses TRBV6-2 or TRBV6-3 with TRBJ2-1; TRBD2 agrees at 7 bases. Trimming took 10 bases from V and 5 from J; bases not matched to a gene: 14. From germline, CDR1 is MNHEY and CDR2 SVGEGT. The CDR3 contains 15 residues.